The clone carrying this TCR beta chain was recorded a few times. TCRdb used MiXCR to reprocess the RT-PCR reads, holding one entry per CDR3 protein. The sample contains hundreds of thousands of distinct CDR3 sequences, roughly 16% of which appear only once. The sample comes from a study of patients and donors after allogeneic stem cell transplantation. Sequencing was carried out using blood, either unsorted or a sorted T cell fraction (not recorded which). The receptor's source is a human donor who was either an allogeneic HSCT recipient or a stem cell or donor lymphocyte infusion donor (not recorded which). It is not recorded whose cells these are; they may come from a transplant donor.

CDR3 DNA: TGTGCCAGCAGTTACTCCACTAGCGGGGGACAAGAGACCCAGTACTTC. Its translation: CASSYSTSGGQETQYF. The chain recombines TRBV6-5 with TRBJ2-5; 11 bases fit TRBD2. Germline-derived CDR1 and CDR2 are MNHEY and SVGAGI. CDR3 size: 16 residues. V dropped 0 bases and J dropped 2; count of bases not matched to a gene: 2.